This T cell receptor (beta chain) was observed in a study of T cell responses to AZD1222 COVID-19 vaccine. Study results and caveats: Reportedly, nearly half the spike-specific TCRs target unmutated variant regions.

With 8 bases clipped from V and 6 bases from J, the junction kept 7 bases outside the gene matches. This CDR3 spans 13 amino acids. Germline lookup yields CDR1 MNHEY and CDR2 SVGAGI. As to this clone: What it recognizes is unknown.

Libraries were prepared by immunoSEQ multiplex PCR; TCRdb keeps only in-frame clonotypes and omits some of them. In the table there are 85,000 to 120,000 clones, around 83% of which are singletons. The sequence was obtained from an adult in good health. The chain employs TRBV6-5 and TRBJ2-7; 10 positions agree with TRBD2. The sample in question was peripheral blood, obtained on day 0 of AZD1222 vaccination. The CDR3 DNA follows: TGTGCCAGCGACCGGACTAGCGGTATCGAGCAGTACTTC. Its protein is CASDRTSGIEQYF.